This TCR beta chain was retrieved from a study of blood T cell repertoires in COVID-19 (dated by TCRdb to 2018 to 2021). Describing the broader study: Collaborator samples came from the United States, Italy and Spain and covered acute and convalescent phases of COVID-19. The prospective study material was composed of cDNA or gDNA derived from T cells, B-cell-depleted T cells, or PBMCs. Deeply sampled blood TCRbeta repertoires from subjects exposed to, actively infected with, or recovered from COVID-19 were included in the dataset. A freely available public database, intended as a resource for researchers studying the immune response to SARS-CoV-2, is where the repertoires were released. The samples were drawn from two sources: the first 160 participants of the ongoing ImmuneRACE study, and 950 to 1,500 subjects contributed by 6 global collaborators. Nearly every sample came with metadata listing a de-identified subject ID, COVID-19 status, age in years and sex. Where available, HLA class I and class II types were taken from metadata supplied by the sample provider and were not determined by assay-based typing. General study outcomes and caveats: Clinical and demographic metadata were provided uncurated, with the amount varying by source and participant.

CDR1 and CDR2, looked up from the germline V gene, are LGHNA and YSLEER. The CDR3 runs 17 residues from the cysteine to the phenylalanine. Kept here is only the CDR3 DNA, which spans 51 bases and is read in frame from base 1. Trimming at the junction amounts to 4 bases on V and 0 bases on J, and the germline ends lie 16 bases apart. The collaborating institutions used their own protocols to collect whole blood in K2EDTA tubes. For TCRbeta analysis, collaborator samples were shipped as frozen whole blood, as isolated PBMCs, or as DNA extracted from either sample type. TCRbeta CDR3 regions were amplified from genomic DNA using the immunoSEQ Assay, a bias-controlled multiplex PCR. In the source study's methods: Nucleated cell counts per sample were estimated from amplification of reference gene primers within the assay. To quantify the absolute abundance of each unique TCRbeta CDR3 rearrangement, sequence reads were collapsed and filtered. Productive Simpson clonality was computed per sample as the square root of Simpson's diversity index over productive rearrangements. In its TCRdb copy, this immuneACCESS table keeps in-frame sequences only and misses some clones. Where compared with another copy, unresolved V genes explain less than half of these, and the others have no known cause. V and J calls and clone size are given by that table; D and trimming were obtained from the DNA. The sample table shows 200,000 to 250,000 clones, and roughly four fifths are seen once. The top ten clones comprise 2% to 2.5% of the sample.

Points on this clone: This receptor's antigen is unknown. No clone much larger than this one lies a single base away; base qualities are absent.

The sequence joins TRBV4-3 to TRBJ1-5, with the D gene call left open. The receptor was derived from a woman aged 60-70 years with acute or convalescent COVID-19. Sequenced: peripheral blood. The DNA sequence is TGCGCCAGCAGCCCCGGGGTGGGCGCTTATAGCAATCAGCCCCAGCATTTT. It is translated as CASSPGVGAYSNQPQHF.